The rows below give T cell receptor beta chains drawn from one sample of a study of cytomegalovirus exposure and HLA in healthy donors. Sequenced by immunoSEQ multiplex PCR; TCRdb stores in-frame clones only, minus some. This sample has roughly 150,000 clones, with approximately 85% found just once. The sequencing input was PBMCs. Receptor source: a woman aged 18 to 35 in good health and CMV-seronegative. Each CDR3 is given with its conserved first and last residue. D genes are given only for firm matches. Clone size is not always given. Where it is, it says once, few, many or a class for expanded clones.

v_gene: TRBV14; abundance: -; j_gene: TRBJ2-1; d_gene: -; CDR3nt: TGTGCCAGCAGCCAAGTTACGACAGAGCAGTTCTTC; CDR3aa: CASSQVTTEQFF
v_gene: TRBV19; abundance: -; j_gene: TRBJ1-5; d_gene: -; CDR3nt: TGTGCCAGTACCCTGATCCGGGATCAGCCCCAGCATTTT; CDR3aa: CASTLIRDQPQHF
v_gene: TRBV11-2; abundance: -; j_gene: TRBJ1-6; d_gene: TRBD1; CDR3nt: TGTGCCAGCGGTACTCGGGACAGTGATTCACCCCTCCACTTT; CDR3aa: CASGTRDSDSPLHF
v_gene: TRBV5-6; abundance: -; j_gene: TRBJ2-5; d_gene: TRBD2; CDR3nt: TGTGCCAGCAGCTCCCGGGGGCGGAGAGCGGGGGCCCAAGAGACCCAGTACTTC; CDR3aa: CASSSRGRRAGAQETQYF
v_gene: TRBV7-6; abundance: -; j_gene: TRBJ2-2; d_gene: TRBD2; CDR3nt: TGTGCCAGCAGCGGGGGGGGACTAGCCCAGACCGGGGAGCTGTTTTTT; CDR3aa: CASSGGGLAQTGELFF
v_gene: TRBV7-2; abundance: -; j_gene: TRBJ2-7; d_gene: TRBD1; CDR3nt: TGTGCCAGCAGCGCCAGGGACAGGGGACACGAGCAGTACTTC; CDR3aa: CASSARDRGHEQYF
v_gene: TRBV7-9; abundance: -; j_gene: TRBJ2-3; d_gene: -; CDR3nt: TGTGCCAGCAGCTTATCGGGGGGCCGGGGCACAGATACGCAGTATTTT; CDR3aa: CASSLSGGRGTDTQYF
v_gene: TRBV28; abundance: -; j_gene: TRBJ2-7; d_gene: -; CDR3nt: TGTGCCAGCAGTAATCCCCACAGCCAGCTAGAGCAGTACTTC; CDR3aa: CASSNPHSQLEQYF
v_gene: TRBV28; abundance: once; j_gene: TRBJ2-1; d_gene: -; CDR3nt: TGTGCCAGCAGCCCTTCCAGCTCCTACAATGAGCAGTTCTTC; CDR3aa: CASSPSSSYNEQFF
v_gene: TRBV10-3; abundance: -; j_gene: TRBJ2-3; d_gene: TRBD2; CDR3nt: TGTGCCATCAGTTCACGACTAGCGGGGACAGATACGCAGTATTTT; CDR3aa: CAISSRLAGTDTQYF
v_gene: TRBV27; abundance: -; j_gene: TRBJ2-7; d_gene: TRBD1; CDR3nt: TGTGCCAGCAGTTCCCTCGACCGGGACAGCTACGAGCAGTACTTC; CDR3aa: CASSSLDRDSYEQYF
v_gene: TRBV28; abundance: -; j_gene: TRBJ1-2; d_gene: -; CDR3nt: TGTGCCAGCAGTTTTGTTAGGGGGACATCCTATGGCTACACCTTC; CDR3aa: CASSFVRGTSYGYTF
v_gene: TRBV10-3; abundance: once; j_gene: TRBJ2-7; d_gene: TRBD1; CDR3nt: TGTGCCATCAGTGAGGGGGGACAGGTTGGACGGAATCAGTACTTC; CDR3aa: CAISEGGQVGRNQYF
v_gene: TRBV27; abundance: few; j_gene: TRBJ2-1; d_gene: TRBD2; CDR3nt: TGTGCCAGCAGTTTATTCCATAGCGGGAGCCCCTACAATGAGCAGTTCTTC; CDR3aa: CASSLFHSGSPYNEQFF
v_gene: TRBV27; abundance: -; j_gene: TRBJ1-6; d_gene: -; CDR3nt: TGTGCCAGCAGTGAGACAGGTTTAGATTCACCCCTCCACTTT; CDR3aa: CASSETGLDSPLHF
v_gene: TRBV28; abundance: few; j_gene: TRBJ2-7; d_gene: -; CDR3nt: TGTGCCAGCAGTTTACCCCCTAGGGGACTGCCCTCCTACGAGCAGTACTTC; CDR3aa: CASSLPPRGLPSYEQYF